The 3 T cell receptor beta chains below all came from one sample that was sequenced in a study of prognosis after radiotherapy for stage I lung cancer. Amplification of the TCR beta CDR3 (from genomic DNA) was done by two-round multiplex PCR. Amplification during the initial PCR round employed primers specific to each TRBV and TRBJ gene. TCRdb reanalysed the multiplex PCR reads using MiXCR and keeps one entry per CDR3 protein. This repertoire shows roughly 24,000 distinct CDR3 sequences, about 41% found once; its top ten account for about 32%. This specimen was PBMCs, taken before or after stereotactic body radiation therapy (not recorded which). The receptors were gathered from a donor over 45 with non-small cell lung cancer.

The chain combines TRBV3-1 with TRBJ2-7; D is tentatively TRBD1 or TRBD2 (5 bases each). Germline V gene sequence: CDR1 LGHDT, CDR2 YNNKEL (reference sequence). V was cut by 3 bases and J by 3 bases, with 15 bases left in between. CDR3 length equals 15 residues. This chain's CDR3 is CASSQGPGDLYEQYF. The CDR3 DNA is TGTGCCAGCAGCCAGGGACCCGGGGATCTCTACGAGCAGTACTTC.

This clonotype was detected ten times or more. The chain has TRBV30 and TRBJ2-3, with 12 bases that match TRBD2. The CDR3 has 15 amino acids. The V gene's germline CDR1 is GTSNPN and CDR2 SVGIG (reference sequence). The J segment lost 0 bases and the V segment lost 4 bases, leaving 2 bases of the junction unmatched. The CDR3 is CAWTSGRVSTDTQYF. For the CDR3, the DNA is TGTGCCTGGACTAGCGGGAGGGTGAGCACAGATACGCAGTATTTT.

This chain links TRBV3-1 with TRBJ1-2; D is unclear. Germline lookup yields CDR1 LGHDT and CDR2 YNNKEL (reference sequence). This CDR3 has 13 amino acids. Trimming took off 4 bases at V and 10 bases at J, with 16 bases between the two ends. Here the CDR3 reads CASSPLVQADYTF. As DNA, the CDR3 is TGTGCCAGCAGCCCTCTGGTCCAGGCCGACTACACCTTC.